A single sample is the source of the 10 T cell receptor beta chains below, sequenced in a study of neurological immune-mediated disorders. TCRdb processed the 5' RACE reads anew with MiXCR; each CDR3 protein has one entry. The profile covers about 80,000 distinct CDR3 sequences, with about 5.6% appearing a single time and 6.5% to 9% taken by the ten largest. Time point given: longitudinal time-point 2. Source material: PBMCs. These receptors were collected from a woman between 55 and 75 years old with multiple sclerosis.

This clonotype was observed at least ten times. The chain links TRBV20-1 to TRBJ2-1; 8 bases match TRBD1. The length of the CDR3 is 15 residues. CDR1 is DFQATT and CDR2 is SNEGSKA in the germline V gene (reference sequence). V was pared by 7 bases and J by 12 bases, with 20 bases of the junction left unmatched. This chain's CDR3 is CSGENAIRTGNWQFF. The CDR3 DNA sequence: TGCAGTGGGGAGAACGCAATAAGGACAGGGAACTGGCAGTTCTTC.

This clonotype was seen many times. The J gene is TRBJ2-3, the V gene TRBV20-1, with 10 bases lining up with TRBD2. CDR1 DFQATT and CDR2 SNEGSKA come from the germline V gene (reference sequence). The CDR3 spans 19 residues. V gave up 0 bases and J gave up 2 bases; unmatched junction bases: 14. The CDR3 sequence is CSARDVLASGGFDTDTQYF. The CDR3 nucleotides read TGCAGTGCTAGAGATGTGTTGGCTAGCGGGGGCTTCGACACAGATACGCAGTATTTT.

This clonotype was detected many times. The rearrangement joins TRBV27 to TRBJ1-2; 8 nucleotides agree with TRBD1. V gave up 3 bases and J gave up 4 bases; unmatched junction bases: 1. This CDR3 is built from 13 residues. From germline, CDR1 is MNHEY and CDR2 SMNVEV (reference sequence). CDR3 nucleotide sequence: TGTGCCAGCAGTTTTGGACAGGGCTATGGCTACACCTTC. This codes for CASSFGQGYGYTF.

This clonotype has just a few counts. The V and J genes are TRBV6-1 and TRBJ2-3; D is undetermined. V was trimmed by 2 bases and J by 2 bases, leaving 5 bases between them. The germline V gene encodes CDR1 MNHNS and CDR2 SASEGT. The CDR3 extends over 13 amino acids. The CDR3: CASSELVTDTQYF. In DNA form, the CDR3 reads TGTGCCAGCAGTGAATTGGTCACAGATACGCAGTATTTT.

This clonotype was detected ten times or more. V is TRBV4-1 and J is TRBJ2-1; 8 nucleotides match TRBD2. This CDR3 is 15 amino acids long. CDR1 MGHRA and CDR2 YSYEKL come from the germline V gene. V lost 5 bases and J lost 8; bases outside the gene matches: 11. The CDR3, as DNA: TGCGCCAGCAGCTACCGACTGGCGGGGGGTGATGAGCAGTTCTTC. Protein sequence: CASSYRLAGGDEQFF.

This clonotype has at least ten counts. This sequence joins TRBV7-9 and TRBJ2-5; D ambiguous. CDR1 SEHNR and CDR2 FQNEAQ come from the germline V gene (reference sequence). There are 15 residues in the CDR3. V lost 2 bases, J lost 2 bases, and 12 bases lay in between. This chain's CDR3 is CASSLSGYPQETQYF. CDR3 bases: TGTGCCAGCAGCTTATCTGGCTATCCGCAAGAGACCCAGTACTTC.

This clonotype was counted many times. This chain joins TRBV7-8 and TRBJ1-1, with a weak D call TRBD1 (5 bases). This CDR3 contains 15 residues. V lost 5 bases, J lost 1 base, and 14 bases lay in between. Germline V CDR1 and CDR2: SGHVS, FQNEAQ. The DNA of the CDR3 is TGTGCCAGCAGCGTGACCCGGGACCAGAACACTGAAGCTTTCTTT. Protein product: CASSVTRDQNTEAFF.

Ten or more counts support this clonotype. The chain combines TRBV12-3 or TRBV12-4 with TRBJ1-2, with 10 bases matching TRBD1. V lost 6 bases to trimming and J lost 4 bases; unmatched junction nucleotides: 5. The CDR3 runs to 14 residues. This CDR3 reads CASRTGGEGYGYTF. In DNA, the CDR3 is TGTGCCAGCAGGACAGGGGGCGAAGGCTATGGCTACACCTTC.

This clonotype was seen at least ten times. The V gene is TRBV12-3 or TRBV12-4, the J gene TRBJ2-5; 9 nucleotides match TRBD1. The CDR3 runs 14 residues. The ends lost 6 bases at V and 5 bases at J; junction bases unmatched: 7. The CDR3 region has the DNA TGTGCCAGCAGCCACGGACAGGGGACGGAGACCCAGTACTTC. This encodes CASSHGQGTETQYF.

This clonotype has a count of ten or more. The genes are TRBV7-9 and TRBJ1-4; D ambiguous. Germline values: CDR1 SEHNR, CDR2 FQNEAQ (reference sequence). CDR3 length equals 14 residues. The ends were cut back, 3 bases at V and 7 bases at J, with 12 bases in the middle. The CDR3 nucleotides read TGTGCCAGCAGCTTTACCCGGAGCGCTGAAAAACTGTTTTTT. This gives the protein CASSFTRSAEKLFF.